Shown below are 23 T cell receptor beta chains from a single sample sequenced in a study of T cell clones after liver transplantation. Some clones are missing from TCRdb's copy, which holds only in-frame ones; the method was immunoSEQ multiplex PCR. The table has around 43,000 clones, around 83% seen once. Sequenced here: CD4+ T cells from blood, sampled 24 months after liver transplant. The receptors come from a human patient who received a liver transplant. Some T cells may originate from the graft donor.

There are a few counts of this clone. This chain uses TRBV5-1 with TRBJ2-3, with TRBD2 matching over 9 bases. The CDR3 has 14 residues. Trimming took 4 bases from V and 4 from J; bases not matched to a gene: 4. The germline V gene has CDR1 SGHRS and CDR2 YFSETQ. The CDR3 sequence: CASSAGGWPDTQYF. The CDR3 region has the DNA TGCGCCAGCAGCGCGGGAGGGTGGCCAGATACGCAGTATTTT. Combining the CDR3 with reference TRBV5-1 and TRBJ2-3 gives the whole variable domain KAGVTQTPRYLIKTRGQQVTLSCSPISGHRSVSWYQQTPGQGLQFLFEYFSETQRNKGNFPGRFSGRQFSNSRSEMNVSTLELGDSALYLCASSAGGWPDTQYFGPGTRLTVL.

The J gene is TRBJ2-7, the V gene TRBV7-9, with D perhaps TRBD2 (6 bases). V was pared by 1 base and J by 4 bases, with 23 bases between. Germline V gene lookup returns CDR1 SEHNR and CDR2 FQNEAQ (reference sequence). The CDR3 has 18 amino acids. DNA for the CDR3: TGTGCCAGCAGCTTAGAGTGGGCCACGGCGGGAATGGCGTACGAGCAGTACTTC. This gives the protein CASSLEWATAGMAYEQYF.

The genes are TRBV5-1 and TRBJ2-7; 12 bases match TRBD2. The CDR3 loop spans 15 amino acids. The J segment lost 3 bases and the V segment lost 0 bases, leaving 1 base of the junction unmatched. Germline V gives CDR1 SGHRS, CDR2 YFSETQ. Here the CDR3 DNA reads TGCGCCAGCAGCTTGGGACTAGCGGGAGTCTACGAGCAGTACTTC. Its protein product is CASSLGLAGVYEQYF.

This clone was seen a few times. The gene calls are TRBV6-1 and TRBJ1-2; D is unresolved. The V end lost 6 bases, the J end lost 5 bases, and 13 bases lay between the germline ends. CDR1 MNHNS and CDR2 SASEGT come from the germline V gene. This CDR3 region has 13 residues. The CDR3 region has the DNA TGTGCCAGCAGCGAATCGGTCCTATATGGCTACACCTTC. It specifies CASSESVLYGYTF.

The V and J genes are TRBV5-1 and TRBJ1-1; D uncertain. Germline CDR1 is SGHRS and CDR2 is YFSETQ. Trimming took 0 bases from V and 1 from J, leaving 10 bases between them. CDR3 length: 15 residues. This CDR3 is CASSLVFGGNTEAFF. The CDR3 coding sequence is TGCGCCAGCAGCTTGGTGTTTGGAGGGAACACTGAAGCTTTCTTT.

This chain links TRBV5-4 with TRBJ2-5, with D perhaps TRBD1 (5 bases). V dropped 5 bases and J dropped 1 base, with 12 bases sitting between them. Germline V gene data show CDR1 as SGHNT and CDR2 as YYREEE (reference sequence). This CDR3 contains 14 residues. CDR3 bases: TGTGCCAGCAGGACGCCCGACAGCCAAGAGACCCAGTACTTC. Translation: CASRTPDSQETQYF.

V usage is TRBV30 and J usage is TRBJ2-5, with D uncertain. Trimming left V 0 bases short and J 4 bases short, with 6 bases between. The CDR3 length is 12 residues. Germline V gene sequence: CDR1 GTSNPN, CDR2 SVGIG (reference sequence). The CDR3 bases are TGTGCCTGGAGTGTCGTGGGAGAGACCCAGTACTTC. Its translation: CAWSVVGETQYF.

The chain combines TRBV2 with TRBJ1-3; D unresolved. The CDR3 is 16 residues long. Germline-derived CDR1 and CDR2 are SNHLY and FYNNEI. V was pared by 1 base and J by 0 bases, with 10 bases between. CDR3 nucleotide sequence: TGTGCCAGCAGTGAAGGTCCAGCGGTCTCTGGAAACACCATATATTTT. Its translation: CASSEGPAVSGNTIYF. Together with reference TRBV2 and TRBJ1-3, the CDR3 gives the full variable domain: EPEVTQTPSHQVTQMGQEVILRCVPISNHLYFYWYRQILGQKVEFLVSFYNNEISEKSEIFDDQFSVERPDGSNFTLKIRSTKLEDSAMYFCASSEGPAVSGNTIYFGEGSWLTVV.

V is TRBV7-3 and J is TRBJ2-2; D gene unclear. The CDR3 covers 14 residues. Germline CDR1 reads SGHTA; CDR2 reads FQGTGA. V was shortened by 3 bases and J by 1 base, with 6 bases between the two germline ends. CDR3 region: CASSFRGNTGELFF. The CDR3 DNA sequence: TGTGCCAGCAGCTTCAGAGGGAACACCGGGGAGCTGTTTTTT.

The chain couples TRBV18 to TRBJ1-4; D remains unclear. With 4 bases removed from V and 0 bases from J, the gap between germline ends came to 9 bases. The CDR3 is 15 amino acids. Germline loops: CDR1 KGHSH, CDR2 LQKENI. CDR3 protein: CASSHDRATNEKLFF. The CDR3 coding sequence is TGTGCCAGCTCACACGACCGGGCAACTAATGAAAAACTGTTTTTT. The complete variable domain, with remaining parts taken from reference TRBV18 and TRBJ1-4, reads NAGVMQNPRHLVRRRGQEARLRCSPMKGHSHVYWYRQLPEEGLKFMVYLQKENIIDESGMPKERFSAEFPKEGPSILRIQQVVRGDSAAYFCASSHDRATNEKLFFGSGTQLSVL.

This clone was observed once. The J gene is TRBJ1-1, the V gene TRBV6-1; D uncertain. Trimming stripped 5 bases from V and 6 bases from J, with 13 bases between. From germline, CDR1 is MNHNS and CDR2 SASEGT. The CDR3 sequence is 13 residues long. The CDR3 DNA is TGTGCCAGCAGTCAAAGCGGACTTTCTGAAGCTTTCTTT. It translates to CASSQSGLSEAFF.

This sequence joins TRBV28 and TRBJ2-4, with unresolved D. Deletions cut 5 bases from V and 5 bases from J, with 10 bases between. Germline values: CDR1 MDHEN, CDR2 SYDVKM. There are 13 residues in the CDR3. The CDR3 loop reads CASSRLVENIQYF. CDR3 in DNA: TGTGCCAGCAGTCGGCTCGTCGAAAACATTCAGTACTTC.

V gene TRBV21-1 combines with J gene TRBJ1-3; the D call of TRBD1 is as the table states it, not checked on the DNA. TRBV21-1 is labeled a pseudogene. The CDR3 has 16 amino acids. The CDR3 region is CASRGGDRVSRNTIYF. CDR3 sequence (DNA): TGTGCCAGCCGTGGAGGGGACAGGGTGTCGCGAAACACCATATATTTT.

The chain links TRBV15 to TRBJ1-1, with D unclear. Trimming shortened V by 1 base and J by 0 bases, and 6 bases separated the two germline ends. This CDR3 is 14 amino acids long. Germline CDR1 LNHNV, CDR2 YYDKDF (reference sequence). CDR3: CATSRGTLNTEAFF. CDR3 DNA: TGTGCCACCAGCAGAGGGACGTTGAACACTGAAGCTTTCTTT.

V is TRBV18 and J is TRBJ1-2; D gene uncertain. Germline V CDR1 and CDR2: KGHSH, LQKENI. Trimming removed 3 bases at V and 6 bases at J, with 11 bases between. The length of the CDR3 is 13 residues. CDR3 in DNA: TGTGCCAGCTCACCGGAAATGGGGAATGGCTACACCTTC. Its translation is CASSPEMGNGYTF.

This clone was counted once. V gene TRBV4-1 combines with J gene TRBJ1-4; D remains unclear. The CDR3 length is 18 residues. Germline V lookup: CDR1 MGHRA, CDR2 YSYEKL. The ends were cut back, 2 bases at V and 0 bases at J, with 16 bases in the middle. CDR3 sequence: CASSQRMAAASTNEKLFF. In nucleotides, the CDR3 is TGCGCCAGCAGCCAAAGAATGGCGGCAGCCTCAACTAATGAAAAACTGTTTTTT.

This chain joins TRBV5-1 and TRBJ2-3, with 10 bases aligning to TRBD2. The CDR3 runs 15 residues. CDR1 and CDR2 (germline): SGHRS, YFSETQ. With V trimmed by 0 bases and J by 8 bases, 6 bases remained unmatched. The CDR3 reads CASSLVASGSGTQYF. DNA of the CDR3: TGCGCCAGCAGCTTGGTGGCTAGCGGGAGCGGTACGCAGTATTTT.

The gene calls are TRBV6-4 and TRBJ1-6, with TRBD1 as a possible D gene (5 bases). The V gene lost 5 bases and the J gene lost 7 bases, with 12 bases spanning the gap. The CDR3 runs to 14 residues. CDR1 and CDR2 from the germline V gene are MRHNA and SNTAGT. CDR3: CASSTDSGNSPLHF. CDR3 DNA sequence: TGTGCCAGCAGTACCGACAGTGGGAATTCACCCCTCCACTTT.

This chain links TRBV6-1 with TRBJ2-2; D remains unclear. Per germline, CDR1 MNHNS and CDR2 SASEGT. The V end lost 2 bases, the J end lost 4 bases, and 5 bases lay between the germline ends. This CDR3 comprises 13 residues. This CDR3 reads CASSEQITGELFF. As DNA, the CDR3 is TGTGCCAGCAGTGAACAAATCACCGGGGAGCTGTTTTTT.

The rearrangement links TRBV28 to TRBJ2-3; D unclear. The CDR3 extends over 11 amino acids. Trimming took 6 bases from V and 3 from J, leaving 4 bases between them. Germline CDR1 MDHEN, CDR2 SYDVKM. The CDR3 spells CASRGTDTQYF. As DNA, the CDR3 is TGTGCCAGCAGGGGGACAGATACGCAGTATTTT.

V and J are TRBV2 and TRBJ1-4; D gene ambiguous. V was shortened by 8 bases and J by 5 bases, with 9 bases between the two germline ends. This CDR3 contains 12 residues. Germline lookup yields CDR1 SNHLY and CDR2 FYNNEI. The CDR3 sequence: CASSLRNEKLFF. CDR3 coding DNA: TGTGCCAGCTCTTTACGAAATGAAAAACTGTTTTTT.

The J gene is TRBJ1-2, the V gene TRBV9; the D gene is possibly TRBD1 (5 bases). This CDR3 contains 16 residues. The V gene lost 0 bases and the J gene lost 3 bases, with 15 bases spanning the gap. The germline CDR1 and CDR2 sequences are SGDLS and YYNGEE. The CDR3 sequence: CASSVGDPNSDYGYTF. The CDR3 coding sequence is TGTGCCAGCAGCGTAGGGGACCCCAACTCGGACTATGGCTACACCTTC.

The rearrangement links TRBV6-5 to TRBJ1-3, with D uncertain. Germline V gene sequence: CDR1 MNHEY, CDR2 SVGAGI. V lost 7 bases and J 0 bases, leaving 13 bases between the germline ends. The length of the CDR3 is 15 residues. CDR3 amino acids: CASTIHPSSGNTIYF. The CDR3 DNA sequence: TGTGCCAGCACCATCCACCCGAGCTCTGGAAACACCATATATTTT.